The source of this T cell receptor (beta chain) is a study of cytomegalovirus exposure and HLA in healthy donors. PCR employed 60 Vbeta and 13 Jbeta primers. The data were produced by immunoSEQ multiplex PCR, yet TCRdb's version contains in-frame clones alone and is incomplete. Here the sample spans some 150,000 clones, roughly 64% being singletons. This CDR3 is built from 16 residues. Germline assignment: CDR1 MNHNS and CDR2 SASEGT. Concerning this clone: Its specificity is unknown.

Study conclusions and caveats: In an earlier analysis, productive rearrangement rates for most beta V segments clustered near 87% or 30%. Common viral pathogens (according to a later analysis) appeared linked to several of the most significant clusters. Of the V segments, some could not be distinguished, including TRBV6-2 and TRBV6-3, and were excluded. The presence/absence work took it that sequencing depth was about the same across donors.

This chain links TRBV6-1 with TRBJ2-5; 12 bases fit TRBD2. The closer fit of TRBJ2-7 to the DNA end suggests the J call may be wrong. The receptor's source is a woman aged 25 to 39 in good health and CMV-seropositive. Source material: PBMCs. The DNA of the CDR3 is TGTGCCAGCAGTGTTAGACTAGCGGGAGTGTCCTACGAGCAGTACTTC. It encodes CASSVRLAGVSYEQYF.